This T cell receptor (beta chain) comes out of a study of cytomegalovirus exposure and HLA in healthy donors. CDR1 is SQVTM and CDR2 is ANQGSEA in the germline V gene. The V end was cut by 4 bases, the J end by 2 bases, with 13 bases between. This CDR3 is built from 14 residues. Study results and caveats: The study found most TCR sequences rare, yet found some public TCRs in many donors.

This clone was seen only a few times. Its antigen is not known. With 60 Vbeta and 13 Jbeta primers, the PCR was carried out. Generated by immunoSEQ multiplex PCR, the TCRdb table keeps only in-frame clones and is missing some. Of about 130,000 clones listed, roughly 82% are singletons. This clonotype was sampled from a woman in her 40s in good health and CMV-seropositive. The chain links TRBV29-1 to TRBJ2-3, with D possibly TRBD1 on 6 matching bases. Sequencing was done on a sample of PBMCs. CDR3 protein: CSVAAGDNTDTQYF. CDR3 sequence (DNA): TGCAGCGTTGCAGCAGGGGATAACACAGATACGCAGTATTTT.